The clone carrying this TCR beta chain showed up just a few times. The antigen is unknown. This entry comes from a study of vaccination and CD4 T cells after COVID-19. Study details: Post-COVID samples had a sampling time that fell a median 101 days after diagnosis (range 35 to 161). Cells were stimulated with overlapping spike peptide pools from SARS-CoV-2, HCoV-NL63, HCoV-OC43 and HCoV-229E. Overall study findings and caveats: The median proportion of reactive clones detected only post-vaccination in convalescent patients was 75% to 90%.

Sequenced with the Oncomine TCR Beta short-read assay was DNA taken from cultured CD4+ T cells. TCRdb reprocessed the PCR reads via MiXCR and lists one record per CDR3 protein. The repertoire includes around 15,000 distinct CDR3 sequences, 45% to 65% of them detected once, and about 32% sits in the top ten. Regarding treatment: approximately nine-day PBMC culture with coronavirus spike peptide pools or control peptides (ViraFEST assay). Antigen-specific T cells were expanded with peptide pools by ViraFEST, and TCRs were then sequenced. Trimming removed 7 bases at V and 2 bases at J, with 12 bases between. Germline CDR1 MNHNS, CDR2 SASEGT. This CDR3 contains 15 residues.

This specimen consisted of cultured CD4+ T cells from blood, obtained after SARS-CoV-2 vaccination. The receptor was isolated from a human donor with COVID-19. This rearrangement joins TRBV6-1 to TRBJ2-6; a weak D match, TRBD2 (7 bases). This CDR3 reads CASTEGGAGANVLTF. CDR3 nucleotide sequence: TGTGCCAGCACCGAGGGGGGGGCTGGGGCCAACGTCCTGACTTTC.